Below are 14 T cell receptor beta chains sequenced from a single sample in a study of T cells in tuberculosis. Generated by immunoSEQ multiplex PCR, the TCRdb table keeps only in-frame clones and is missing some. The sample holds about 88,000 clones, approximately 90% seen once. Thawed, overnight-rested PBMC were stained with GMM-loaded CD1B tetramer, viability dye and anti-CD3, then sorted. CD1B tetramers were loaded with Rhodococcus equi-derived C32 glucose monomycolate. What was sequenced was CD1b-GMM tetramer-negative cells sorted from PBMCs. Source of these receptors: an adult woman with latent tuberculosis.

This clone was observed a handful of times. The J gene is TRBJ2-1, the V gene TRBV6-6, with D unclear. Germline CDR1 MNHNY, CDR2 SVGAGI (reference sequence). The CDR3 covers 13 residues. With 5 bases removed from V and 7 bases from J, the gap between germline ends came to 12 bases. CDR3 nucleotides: TGTGCCAGCAGTAACAACGTACAAAATGAGCAGTTCTTC. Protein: CASSNNVQNEQFF.

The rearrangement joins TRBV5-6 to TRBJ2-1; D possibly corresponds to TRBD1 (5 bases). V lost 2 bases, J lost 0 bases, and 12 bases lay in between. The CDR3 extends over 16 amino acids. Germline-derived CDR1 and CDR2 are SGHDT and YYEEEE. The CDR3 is CASSLETVSSYNEQFF. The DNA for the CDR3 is TGTGCCAGCAGCTTAGAGACAGTGAGCTCCTACAATGAGCAGTTCTTC. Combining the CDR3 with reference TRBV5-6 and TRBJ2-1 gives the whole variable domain DAGVTQSPTHLIKTRGQQVTLRCSPKSGHDTVSWYQQALGQGPQFIFQYYEEEERQRGNFPDRFSGHQFPNYSSELNVNALLLGDSALYLCASSLETVSSYNEQFFGPGTRLTVL.

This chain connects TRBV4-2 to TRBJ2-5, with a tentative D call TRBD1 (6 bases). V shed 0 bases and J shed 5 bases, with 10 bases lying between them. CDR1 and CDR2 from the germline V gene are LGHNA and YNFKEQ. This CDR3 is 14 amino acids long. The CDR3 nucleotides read TGTGCCAGCAGCCAAGATCAGGGGTTGGAGACCCAGTACTTC. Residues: CASSQDQGLETQYF.

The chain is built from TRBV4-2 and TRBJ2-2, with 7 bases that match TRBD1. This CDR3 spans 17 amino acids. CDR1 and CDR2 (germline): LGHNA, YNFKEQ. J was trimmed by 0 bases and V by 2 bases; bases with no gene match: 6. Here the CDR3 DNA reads TGTGCCAGCAGCCAACCAGAGACAGGGCCGAACACCGGGGAGCTGTTTTTT. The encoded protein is CASSQPETGPNTGELFF.

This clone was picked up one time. The DNA for the CDR3 is TGCAGCGTTGCGGCAGCAGGGGGCTTTTCAGAGACCCAGTACTTC. Translated: CSVAAAGGFSETQYF. The gene calls are TRBV29-1 and TRBJ2-5; TRBD1 matches at 8 bases. This CDR3 is 15 amino acids long. Germline CDR1 and CDR2: SQVTM and ANQGSEA. The V and J ends lost 4 bases and 4 bases, in that order; junction bases with no gene match: 11.

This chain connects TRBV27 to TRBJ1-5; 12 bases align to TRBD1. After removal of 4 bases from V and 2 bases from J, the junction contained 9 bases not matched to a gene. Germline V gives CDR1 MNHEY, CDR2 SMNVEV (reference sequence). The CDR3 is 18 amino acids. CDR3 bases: TGTGCCAGCAGTTCCTACCGGGACAGGGGGCTTGGCAATCAGCCCCAGCATTTT. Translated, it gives CASSSYRDRGLGNQPQHF.

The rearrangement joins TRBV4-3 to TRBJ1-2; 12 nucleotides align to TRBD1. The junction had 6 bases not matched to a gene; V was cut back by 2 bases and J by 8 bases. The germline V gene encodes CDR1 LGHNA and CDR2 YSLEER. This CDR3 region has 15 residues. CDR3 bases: TGCGCCAGCAGCCAAACGACCGGGACAGGGGGCGGCTACACCTTC. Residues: CASSQTTGTGGGYTF.

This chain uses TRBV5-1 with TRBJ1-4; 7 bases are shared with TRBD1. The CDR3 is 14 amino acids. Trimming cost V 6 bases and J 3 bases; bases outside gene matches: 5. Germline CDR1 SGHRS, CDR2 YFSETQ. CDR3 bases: TGCGCCAGCAAACAGGGGTACTCTAATGAAAAACTGTTTTTT. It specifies CASKQGYSNEKLFF. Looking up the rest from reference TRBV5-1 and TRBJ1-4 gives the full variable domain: KAGVTQTPRYLIKTRGQQVTLSCSPISGHRSVSWYQQTPGQGLQFLFEYFSETQRNKGNFPGRFSGRQFSNSRSEMNVSTLELGDSALYLCASKQGYSNEKLFFGSGTQLSVL.

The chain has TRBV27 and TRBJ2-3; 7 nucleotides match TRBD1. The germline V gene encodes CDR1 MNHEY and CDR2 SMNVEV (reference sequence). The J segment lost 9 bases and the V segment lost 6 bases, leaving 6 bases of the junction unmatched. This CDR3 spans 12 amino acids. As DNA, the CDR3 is TGTGCCAGCAGGACAGGGATCCAAACGCAGTATTTT. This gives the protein CASRTGIQTQYF.

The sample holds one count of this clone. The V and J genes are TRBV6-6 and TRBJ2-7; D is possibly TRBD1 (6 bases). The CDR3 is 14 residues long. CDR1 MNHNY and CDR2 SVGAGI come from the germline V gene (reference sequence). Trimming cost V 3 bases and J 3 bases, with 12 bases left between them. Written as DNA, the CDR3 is TGTGCCAGCAGTTATTCAGGACAGCTCTACGAGCAGTACGTC. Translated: CASSYSGQLYEQYV.

The CDR3 is CASSATGAYNEQFF. CDR3 coding DNA: TGTGCCAGCAGCGCGACAGGGGCGTACAATGAGCAGTTCTTC. V usage is TRBV7-2 and J usage is TRBJ2-1; 8 bases map to TRBD1. The CDR3 totals 14 residues. The trim removed 5 bases at V and 4 bases at J, leaving 4 bases unmatched. Per germline, CDR1 SGHTA and CDR2 FQGNSA.

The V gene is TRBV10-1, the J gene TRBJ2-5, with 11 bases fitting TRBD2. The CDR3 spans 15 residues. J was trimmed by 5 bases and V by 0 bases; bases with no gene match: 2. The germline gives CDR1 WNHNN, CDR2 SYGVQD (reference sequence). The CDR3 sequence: CASSESTSGAETQYF. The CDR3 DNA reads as TGCGCCAGCAGTGAGTCGACTAGCGGGGCGGAGACCCAGTACTTC.

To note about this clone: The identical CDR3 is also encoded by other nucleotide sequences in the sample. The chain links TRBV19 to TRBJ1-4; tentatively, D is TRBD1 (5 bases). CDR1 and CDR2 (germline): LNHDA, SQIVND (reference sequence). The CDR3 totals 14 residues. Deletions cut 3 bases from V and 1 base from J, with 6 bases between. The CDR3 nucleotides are TGTGCCAGTAGTATCCAGGGAACTAATGAAAAACTGTTTTTT. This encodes CASSIQGTNEKLFF.

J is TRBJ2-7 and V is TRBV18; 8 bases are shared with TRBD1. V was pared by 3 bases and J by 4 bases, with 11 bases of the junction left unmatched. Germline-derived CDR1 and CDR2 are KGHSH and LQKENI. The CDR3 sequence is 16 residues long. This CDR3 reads CASSPSRTGSQYEQYF. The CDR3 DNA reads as TGTGCCAGCTCACCCAGTAGGACAGGGAGTCAGTACGAGCAGTACTTC.